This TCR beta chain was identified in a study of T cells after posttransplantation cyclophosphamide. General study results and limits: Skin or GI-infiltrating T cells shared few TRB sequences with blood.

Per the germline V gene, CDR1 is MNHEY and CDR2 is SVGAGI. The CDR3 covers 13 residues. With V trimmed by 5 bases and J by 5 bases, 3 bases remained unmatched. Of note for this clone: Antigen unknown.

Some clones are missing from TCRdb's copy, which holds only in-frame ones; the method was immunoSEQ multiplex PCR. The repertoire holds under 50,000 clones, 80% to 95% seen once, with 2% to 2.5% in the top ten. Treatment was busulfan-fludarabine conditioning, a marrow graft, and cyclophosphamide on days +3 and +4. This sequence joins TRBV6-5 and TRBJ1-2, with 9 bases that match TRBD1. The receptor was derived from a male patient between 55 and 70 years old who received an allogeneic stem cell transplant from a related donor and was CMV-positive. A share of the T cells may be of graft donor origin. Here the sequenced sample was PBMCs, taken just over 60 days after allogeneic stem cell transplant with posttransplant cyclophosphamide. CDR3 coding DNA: TGTGCCAGCAGTCGACAGGGGGATTATGGCTACACCTTC. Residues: CASSRQGDYGYTF.